This entry lists 19 T cell receptor beta chains sequenced from one sample in a study of human T cells and chemical hapten exposure. Time point described: patch test 1, 2 weeks after DPC sensitization. This sample's treatment: therapeutic diphenylcyclopropenone sensitization with weekly scalp DPC. TCRdb called the RACE reads again in MiXCR, with one record for every CDR3 protein. The table has 150,000 to 200,000 distinct CDR3 sequences, about 15% seen once. Sequences were derived from whole blood, sampled in connection with sensitization to the hapten diphenylcyclopropenone (DPC). The receptors derive from a woman in her twenties or thirties with alopecia areata. Some clones in this sample may be carry-over from other donors' samples.

The chain has TRBV6-5 and TRBJ1-1; no clear D. The CDR3 length is 15 residues. The germline V gene has CDR1 MNHEY and CDR2 SVGAGI. V shed 2 bases and J shed 4 bases, with 14 bases lying between them. In nucleotides, the CDR3 is TGTGCCAGCAGTTACACCCGGTTTGCTGTCACTGAAGCTTTCTTT. The encoded protein is CASSYTRFAVTEAFF.

The chain couples TRBV6-5 to TRBJ2-7; maybe TRBD1 (6 bases). The germline CDR1 and CDR2 sequences are MNHEY and SVGAGI. V lost 2 bases and J lost 2, with 13 bases in between. This CDR3 is 15 amino acids long. The CDR3: CASSYTGTLPYEQYF. For the CDR3, the DNA is TGTGCCAGCAGTTACACCGGGACACTTCCCTACGAGCAGTACTTC.

The chain carries TRBV6-5 and TRBJ2-7; TRBD2 might be the D (6 bases). Between the trimmed V and J ends, which lost 2 bases and 1 base, there was a span of 12 bases. The CDR3 loop spans 15 amino acids. The germline V gene encodes CDR1 MNHEY and CDR2 SVGAGI. CDR3 loop: CASSYEAGGSYEQYF. The CDR3 nucleotides read TGTGCCAGCAGTTACGAGGCCGGGGGTTCCTACGAGCAGTACTTC.

The chain combines TRBV5-6 with TRBJ1-5; 8 positions match TRBD1. The CDR3 is 16 residues long. With V trimmed by 0 bases and J by 6 bases, 8 bases remained unmatched. Per germline, CDR1 SGHDT and CDR2 YYEEEE. The chain's CDR3 is CASSLGTGRLGQPQHF. CDR3 bases: TGTGCCAGCAGCTTGGGGACAGGGCGGTTAGGTCAGCCCCAGCATTTT.

At least ten counts were recorded for this clonotype. The chain employs TRBV29-1 and TRBJ2-3; possible D gene TRBD2, 6 bases. Per the germline V gene, CDR1 is SQVTM and CDR2 is ANQGSEA. This CDR3 is built from 12 residues. Between the trimmed V and J ends, which lost 4 bases and 11 bases, there was a span of 16 bases. This CDR3 is CSVAYGGTEQYF. The DNA for the CDR3 is TGCAGCGTTGCGTACGGTGGGACTGAGCAGTATTTT.

This clonotype was seen more than once but under ten times. The chain combines TRBV4-3 with TRBJ1-4; 11 bases line up with TRBD1. The CDR3 is made up of 22 amino acids. V trimming: 0 bases; J trimming: 5 bases; junction bases outside the gene matches: 20. Germline CDR1 and CDR2: LGHNA and YSLEER. The CDR3 sequence is CASSQELAGPGTGGTSNEKLFF. CDR3 coding DNA: TGCGCCAGCAGCCAAGAATTGGCGGGCCCCGGGACAGGGGGTACCTCCAATGAAAAACTGTTTTTT.

The rearrangement joins TRBV5-1 to TRBJ2-7, with D tentatively TRBD1 (6 bases). Looked up from germline, CDR1 is SGHRS and CDR2 is YFSETQ. Trimming took off 4 bases at V and 5 bases at J, with 16 bases between the two ends. The CDR3 loop spans 14 amino acids. CDR3 bases: TGCGCCAGCAGCCCAGGGGAGTTCGGGGACGAGCAGTACTTC. Protein product: CASSPGEFGDEQYF.

In its sample, this clonotype was seen many times. The chain couples TRBV28 to TRBJ2-1, with D possibly called TRBD1 or TRBD2 (5 bases each). The CDR3 contains 15 residues. Per germline, CDR1 MDHEN and CDR2 SYDVKM. Deletions cut 2 bases from V and 4 bases from J, with 12 bases between. Written as DNA, the CDR3 is TGTGCCAGCAGTTTAGGGGGAACGACATACAATGAGCAGTTCTTC. This encodes CASSLGGTTYNEQFF.

In its sample, this clonotype was seen a few times. The rearrangement uses TRBV2 and TRBJ2-7, with D uncertain. V was clipped by 2 bases and J by 6 bases, with 14 bases between them. CDR1 and CDR2 (germline): SNHLY, FYNNEI. The CDR3 sequence is 14 residues long. The DNA for the CDR3 is TGTGCCAGCAGTGAAAACGAGATCGTGGGCGAGCAGTACTTC. Amino acids: CASSENEIVGEQYF.

The chain recombines TRBV18 with TRBJ1-5, with a possible D match to TRBD1 (5 bases). Germline assignment: CDR1 KGHSH and CDR2 LQKENI. Trimming took off 4 bases at V and 6 bases at J, with 16 bases between the two ends. The CDR3 sequence is 15 residues long. CDR3 bases: TGTGCCAGCTCACGTACCGGGGCAGAAGGTCAGCCCCAGCATTTT. Residues: CASSRTGAEGQPQHF.

This clonotype came up many times. The chain uses TRBV9 and TRBJ2-2; no definite D call. Trimming removed 0 bases from V and 2 bases from J, with 5 bases in between. Germline lookup yields CDR1 SGDLS and CDR2 YYNGEE. There are 14 residues in the CDR3. CDR3 DNA sequence: TGTGCCAGCAGCGTAGGAGCAAACACCGGGGAGCTGTTTTTT. It is translated as CASSVGANTGELFF.

The V and J genes are TRBV10-3 and TRBJ2-5, with D perhaps TRBD1 (7 bases). V was clipped by 10 bases and J by 3 bases, with 9 bases between them. The CDR3 is 11 amino acids. Germline V gene lookup returns CDR1 ENHRY and CDR2 SYGVKD. The CDR3 nucleotides read TGTGCCACCAGGGGGGAAGAGACCCAGTACTTC. Translating gives CATRGEETQYF.

This clonotype was detected a few times. This chain uses TRBV19 with TRBJ1-5, with no clear D. Trimming cost V 4 bases and J 3 bases, with 1 base left between them. Germline V gives CDR1 LNHDA, CDR2 SQIVND (reference sequence). This CDR3 contains 11 residues. The CDR3 sequence is CASSNNQPQHF. CDR3 in DNA: TGTGCCAGTAGTAACAATCAGCCCCAGCATTTT.

In its sample, this clonotype was seen many times. The chain combines TRBV27 with TRBJ2-7; a weak D match, TRBD1 (5 bases). V dropped 5 bases and J dropped 5 bases, with 10 bases sitting between them. The CDR3 is 12 residues long. CDR1 and CDR2 from the germline V gene are MNHEY and SMNVEV (reference sequence). CDR3 nucleotide sequence: TGTGCCAGCAGTCCAGGGCCTAACGAGCAGTACTTC. Amino acids: CASSPGPNEQYF.

This clonotype was seen a few times. V is TRBV28 and J is TRBJ2-7; no reliable D call. CDR1 is MDHEN, CDR2 SYDVKM, per germline. The CDR3 is 14 amino acids. V dropped 3 bases and J dropped 6 bases, with 15 bases sitting between them. Here the CDR3 DNA reads TGTGCCAGCAGTTTTGGGCTAGTCAATGGCGAGCAGTACTTC. The encoded protein is CASSFGLVNGEQYF.

This clonotype was seen more than once but under ten times. The chain joins TRBV20-1 to TRBJ1-5, with D hard to call. V gave up 0 bases and J gave up 0 bases, with 6 bases separating them. The CDR3 spans 14 residues. The germline CDR1 and CDR2 sequences are DFQATT and SNEGSKA (reference sequence). The CDR3 coding sequence is TGCAGTGCTAGAGATGCAACTAGCAATCAGCCCCAGCATTTT. It codes for CSARDATSNQPQHF.

This clonotype was counted only a few times. The J gene is TRBJ2-3, the V gene TRBV28; 8 nucleotides match TRBD2. The V gene end was trimmed by 3 bases and the J gene end by 3 bases; junction bases not matched to a gene: 5. Germline-derived CDR1 and CDR2 are MDHEN and SYDVKM. This CDR3 spans 15 amino acids. The CDR3 coding sequence is TGTGCCAGCAGTTTCGGGGGGGCCGGAACAGATACGCAGTATTTT. Residues: CASSFGGAGTDTQYF.

This clonotype came up many times. This chain uses TRBV12-3 or TRBV12-4 with TRBJ1-5, with TRBD1 as a possible D gene (6 bases). The CDR3 contains 16 residues. Between the trimmed V and J ends, which lost 5 bases and 3 bases, there was a span of 17 bases. The CDR3 protein is CASSRQLDRINQPQHF. The CDR3, as DNA: TGTGCCAGCAGTCGCCAGCTCGACAGGATCAATCAGCCCCAGCATTTT.

This clonotype was counted between two and nine times. V is TRBV7-8 and J is TRBJ1-5, with 9 positions matching TRBD1. Germline V CDR1 and CDR2: SGHVS, FQNEAQ. The J segment lost 2 bases and the V segment lost 5 bases, leaving 10 bases of the junction unmatched. The CDR3 spans 17 residues. CDR3 loop: CASSRTTGGTGNQPQHF. In DNA, the CDR3 is TGTGCCAGCAGCCGGACGACAGGGGGGACCGGCAATCAGCCCCAGCATTTT.